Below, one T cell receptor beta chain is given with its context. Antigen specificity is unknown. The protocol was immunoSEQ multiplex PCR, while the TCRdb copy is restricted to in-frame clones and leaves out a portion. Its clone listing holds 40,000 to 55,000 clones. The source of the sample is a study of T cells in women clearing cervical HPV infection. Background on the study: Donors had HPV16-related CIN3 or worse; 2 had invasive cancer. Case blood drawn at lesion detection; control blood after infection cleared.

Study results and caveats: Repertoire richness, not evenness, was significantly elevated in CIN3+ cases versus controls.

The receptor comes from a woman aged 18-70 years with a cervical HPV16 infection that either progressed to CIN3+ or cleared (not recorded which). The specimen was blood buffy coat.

The covered CDR3 bases are TGCGCCAGCAGTGAGCCAAGACAGGGCGGGAACACTGAA. The encoded protein is CASSEPRQGGNTE. The full CDR3 protein reads CASSEPRQGGNTEAFF. The rearrangement joins TRBV10-2 to TRBJ1-1, with 7 nucleotides matching TRBD1. Read sequence stops 3 residues before the CDR3 end, and the germline J gene provides the missing end. Germline values: CDR1 WSHSY, CDR2 SAAADI. Trimming took 2 bases from V and 1 from J; bases not matched to a gene: 7. The CDR3 has 16 residues.